The 27 T cell receptor beta chains in this list originate from one sample, sequenced in a study of blood T cell repertoires in COVID-19. Profiled with immunoSEQ multiplex PCR; TCRdb holds only in-frame clones, not every one. The table has 190,000 or so clones, 70% to 90% seen once. Sequencing was carried out using peripheral blood. Receptors were obtained from a woman aged 30 to 39 with acute or convalescent COVID-19.

The chain joins TRBV10-3 to TRBJ2-7; TRBD1 aligns across 9 bases. This CDR3 contains 16 residues. The V gene end was trimmed by 6 bases and the J gene end by 6 bases; junction bases not matched to a gene: 15. CDR1 is ENHRY and CDR2 is SYGVKD in the germline V gene. CDR3 nucleotides: TGTGCCATCAGCCTCAGTTCCCGGACAGGGGTGGGCGAGCAGTACTTC. This codes for CAISLSSRTGVGEQYF.

The V call is TRBV6-6, the J call TRBJ2-4; D remains unclear. The CDR3 has 11 amino acids. Between the trimmed V and J ends, which lost 8 bases and 8 bases, there was a span of 10 bases. Germline CDR1 is MNHNY and CDR2 is SVGAGI (reference sequence). In DNA form, the CDR3 reads TGTGCCAGCGGAACTAAGGACATTCAGTACTTC. Translating it yields CASGTKDIQYF.

This chain links TRBV27 with TRBJ1-5; D uncertain. Between the trimmed V and J ends, which lost 6 bases and 1 base, there was a span of 10 bases. The germline gives CDR1 MNHEY, CDR2 SMNVEV (reference sequence). This CDR3 is 14 amino acids long. The CDR3, as DNA: TGTGCCAGCAGCCGGGGTAGGAGCAATCAGCCCCAGCATTTT. It translates to CASSRGRSNQPQHF.

J is TRBJ2-3 and V is TRBV11-3; D gene unclear. The CDR3 contains 13 residues. Germline V gene lookup returns CDR1 SGHNT and CDR2 YENEEA. Trimming took off 2 bases at V and 0 bases at J, with 3 bases between the two ends. The CDR3 protein is CASSLLSTDTQYF. The CDR3 bases are TGTGCCAGCAGCTTACTGAGCACAGATACGCAGTATTTT.

The V call is TRBV28, the J call TRBJ2-4; D possibly corresponds to TRBD2 (6 bases). The CDR3 is made up of 15 amino acids. The germline V and J ends were trimmed by 5 bases and 0 bases, with 11 bases remaining between them. Germline loops: CDR1 MDHEN, CDR2 SYDVKM. CDR3 sequence reads: CASSPSGLAKNIQYF. CDR3 coding DNA: TGTGCCAGCAGTCCCTCGGGACTAGCCAAAAACATTCAGTACTTC.

The rearrangement joins TRBV18 to TRBJ2-2; 10 bases fit TRBD1. V dropped 3 bases and J dropped 7; count of bases not matched to a gene: 5. The CDR3 spans 15 residues. Germline CDR1 and CDR2: KGHSH and LQKENI. The CDR3: CASSPIGTGDGELFF. The CDR3 nucleotides are TGTGCCAGCTCACCCATCGGGACAGGGGACGGGGAGCTGTTTTTT.

The chain employs TRBV6-2 or TRBV6-3 and TRBJ2-1; possible D gene TRBD2, 6 bases. The CDR3 spans 18 residues. V lost 3 bases, J lost 9 bases, and 27 bases lay in between. Germline V gene sequence: CDR1 MNHEY, CDR2 SVGEGT. The CDR3 protein is CASSYSRTAGPSLAEQFF. In DNA form, the CDR3 reads TGTGCCAGCAGTTATAGCCGAACGGCAGGGCCTTCACTAGCTGAGCAGTTCTTC.

The gene calls are TRBV11-2 and TRBJ1-1; TRBD1 might be the D (6 bases). Trimming shortened V by 1 base and J by 6 bases, and 12 bases separated the two germline ends. The CDR3 spans 14 residues. Germline V lookup: CDR1 SGHAT, CDR2 FQNNGV. CDR3 residues: CASSLAAGAPEAFF. The CDR3 nucleotides are TGTGCCAGCAGCTTAGCGGCAGGGGCCCCTGAAGCTTTCTTT. The full variable domain, completed using reference TRBV11-2 and TRBJ1-1, is EAGVAQSPRYKIIEKRQSVAFWCNPISGHATLYWYQQILGQGPKLLIQFQNNGVVDDSQLPKDRFSAERLKGVDSTLKIQPAKLEDSAVYLCASSLAAGAPEAFFGQGTRLTVV.

As to this clone: Mismatch with germline at one junction end may stem from a read error. V is TRBV6-4 and J is TRBJ2-1; D is unresolved. From germline, CDR1 is MRHNA and CDR2 SNTAGT. There are 8 residues in the CDR3. Here the CDR3 reads CSRNEQFF. The CDR3 nucleotides read TGCTCTCGGAATGAGCAGTTCTTC.

J is TRBJ2-5 and V is TRBV6-5; 10 bases are a match to TRBD1. CDR3 length: 14 amino acids. V trimming: 5 bases; J trimming: 4 bases; junction bases outside the gene matches: 4. CDR1 and CDR2 (germline): MNHEY, SVGAGI. The DNA for the CDR3 is TGTGCCAGCAGTCTATGGGACAGGGGAGAGACCCAGTACTTC. This translates into CASSLWDRGETQYF.

V gene TRBV2 combines with J gene TRBJ2-3, with D possibly TRBD2 on 5 matching bases. Trimming shortened V by 7 bases and J by 3 bases, and 14 bases separated the two germline ends. CDR1 is SNHLY and CDR2 is FYNNEI in the germline V gene. The CDR3 runs to 14 residues. CDR3 sequence reads: CASTLALRTDTQYF. The CDR3, as DNA: TGTGCCAGCACCCTAGCCCTGCGGACAGATACGCAGTATTTT.

The sample holds a few counts of this clone. V gene TRBV29-1 combines with J gene TRBJ1-1, with no clear D. Looked up from germline, CDR1 is SQVTM and CDR2 is ANQGSEA. This CDR3 contains 12 residues. V gave up 0 bases and J gave up 8 bases, with 10 bases separating them. The CDR3 sequence: CSVEDSHEEAFF. CDR3 in DNA: TGCAGCGTTGAAGACAGTCACGAAGAAGCTTTCTTT.

This clone was found once. The chain links TRBV9 to TRBJ2-1, with 8 bases fitting TRBD2. From germline, CDR1 is SGDLS and CDR2 YYNGEE. V shed 6 bases and J 5 bases; nucleotides not matched to a gene: 4. The CDR3 has 13 residues. Here the CDR3 DNA reads TGTGCCAGCAAAGGACTAGCAAACAATGAGCAGTTCTTC. Protein sequence: CASKGLANNEQFF.

V and J are TRBV5-1 and TRBJ2-7; TRBD1 is a possible D gene (6 bases). The V gene's germline CDR1 is SGHRS and CDR2 YFSETQ. The CDR3 loop spans 17 amino acids. The V and J ends lost 0 bases and 1 base respectively, with 17 bases between them. CDR3 loop: CASSLEFQQGGSYEQYF. CDR3 nucleotide sequence: TGCGCCAGCAGCTTGGAATTCCAACAGGGTGGGTCCTACGAGCAGTACTTC.

In DNA form, the CDR3 reads TGTGCCAGCAGGGGGCAGGGGTACGACACCATATATTTT. This codes for CASRGQGYDTIYF. The rearrangement links TRBV28 to TRBJ1-3; perhaps TRBD1 as D (6 bases). This CDR3 comprises 13 residues. The ends were cut back, 6 bases at V and 8 bases at J, with 14 bases in the middle. Germline CDR1 and CDR2: MDHEN and SYDVKM.

This rearrangement joins TRBV29-1 to TRBJ2-7; the D is unclear. The CDR3 loop spans 11 amino acids. Germline V gives CDR1 SQVTM, CDR2 ANQGSEA. V lost 5 bases to trimming and J lost 3 bases, with 8 bases between them. In DNA form, the CDR3 reads TGCAGCGTTAGCTATAACTACGAGCAGTACTTC. Translating it yields CSVSYNYEQYF.

This chain uses TRBV7-9 with TRBJ2-5, with D maybe TRBD2 (6 bases). This CDR3 has 16 amino acids. Deletions cut 4 bases from V and 0 bases from J, with 15 bases between. CDR1 is SEHNR, CDR2 FQNEAQ, per germline (reference sequence). The DNA for the CDR3 is TGTGCCAGCAGCTGGAGGGACCCTTTGTACCAAGAGACCCAGTACTTC. This encodes CASSWRDPLYQETQYF.

The V call is TRBV7-9, the J call TRBJ2-1; D unresolved. The CDR3 sequence is 15 residues long. V was clipped by 5 bases and J by 3 bases, with 14 bases between them. Germline V gene data show CDR1 as SEHNR and CDR2 as FQNEAQ (reference sequence). The CDR3 region has the DNA TGTGCCAGCAGCCAGACTTCTGTGGGCTACAATGAGCAGTTCTTC. Protein product: CASSQTSVGYNEQFF.

This rearrangement joins TRBV7-9 to TRBJ1-3, with D hard to call. Trimming removed 2 bases from V and 6 bases from J, with 11 bases in between. This CDR3 is 14 amino acids long. Germline V gives CDR1 SEHNR, CDR2 FQNEAQ (reference sequence). The CDR3 DNA is TGTGCCAGCAGCTTACGCGACACGACAAACACCATATATTTT. It codes for CASSLRDTTNTIYF.

The rearrangement links TRBV7-9 to TRBJ1-2, with 7 bases identical to TRBD1. After removal of 7 bases from V and 7 bases from J, the junction contained 6 bases not matched to a gene. CDR1 is SEHNR, CDR2 FQNEAQ, per germline (reference sequence). The CDR3 spans 12 residues. For the CDR3, the DNA is TGTGCCAGCAAACAGGGGAAAGGTGGCTACACCTTC. Translating it yields CASKQGKGGYTF.

The chain has TRBV1 and TRBJ1-4. TRBV1 is an annotated pseudogene. CDR3 length: 14 amino acids. CDR3 region: CTTLPGTGNEKLFF. DNA of the CDR3: TGCACCACCTTACCCGGGACTGGTAATGAAAAACTGTTTTTT.

The chain couples TRBV30 to TRBJ2-1, with 11 nucleotides matching TRBD1. Germline trimming cut 7 bases from V and 9 bases from J; bases unmatched to any gene: 8. This CDR3 comprises 13 residues. Per germline, CDR1 GTSNPN and CDR2 SVGIG (reference sequence). This chain's CDR3 is CAFSGQGVSEQFF. For the CDR3, the DNA is TGTGCCTTTTCGGGACAGGGGGTAAGTGAGCAGTTCTTC.

This chain links TRBV7-9 with TRBJ1-5; D is unclear. CDR1 is SEHNR and CDR2 is FQNEAQ in the germline V gene (reference sequence). This CDR3 has 13 amino acids. The V end lost 0 bases, the J end lost 5 bases, and 5 bases lay between the germline ends. The CDR3 reads CASSLARDQPQHF. The CDR3 nucleotides are TGTGCCAGCAGCTTAGCGAGGGATCAGCCCCAGCATTTT.

This clone has only a few counts. The J gene is TRBJ1-1, the V gene TRBV27; 9 bases line up with TRBD1. V lost 0 bases to trimming and J lost 11 bases; unmatched junction nucleotides: 7. The CDR3 spans 14 residues. In germline, CDR1 is MNHEY, CDR2 SMNVEV (reference sequence). CDR3 amino acids: CASSLSGGQGYAFF. CDR3 nucleotide sequence: TGTGCCAGCAGTTTATCGGGAGGACAGGGGTATGCTTTCTTT.

The chain uses TRBV28 and TRBJ2-7; 11 bases match TRBD1. CDR3 length: 13 residues. The V segment lost 8 bases and the J segment 3 bases; nucleotides outside the gene matches: 3. The germline gives CDR1 MDHEN, CDR2 SYDVKM. The CDR3 nucleotides are TGTGCCAGCGGACAGGGGGCATTCTACGAGCAGTACTTC. The encoded protein is CASGQGAFYEQYF.

This chain links TRBV7-8 with TRBJ2-5, with D possibly TRBD2 on 6 matching bases. The CDR3 length is 13 residues. In germline, CDR1 is SGHVS, CDR2 FQNEAQ. Trimming took off 8 bases at V and 2 bases at J, with 12 bases between the two ends. CDR3 sequence reads: CASGAGTQETQYF. The DNA of the CDR3 is TGTGCCAGCGGGGCCGGGACTCAAGAGACCCAGTACTTC.

V and J are TRBV5-1 and TRBJ1-6; D call uncertain. The CDR3 runs to 9 residues. Germline V CDR1 and CDR2: SGHRS, YFSETQ. V lost 9 bases, J lost 8 bases, and 3 bases lay in between. DNA for the CDR3: TGCGCCACCGATTCACCCCTCCACTTT. This translates into CATDSPLHF.